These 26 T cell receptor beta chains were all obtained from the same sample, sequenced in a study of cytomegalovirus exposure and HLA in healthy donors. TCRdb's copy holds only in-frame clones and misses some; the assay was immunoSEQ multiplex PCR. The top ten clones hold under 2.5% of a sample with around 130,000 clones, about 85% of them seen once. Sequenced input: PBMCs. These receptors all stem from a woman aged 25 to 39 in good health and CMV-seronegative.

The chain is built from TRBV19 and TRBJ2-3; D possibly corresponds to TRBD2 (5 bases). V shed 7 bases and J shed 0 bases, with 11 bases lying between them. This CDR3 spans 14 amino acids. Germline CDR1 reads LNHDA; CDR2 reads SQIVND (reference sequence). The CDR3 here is CASTQRPSTDTQYF. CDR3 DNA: TGTGCCAGTACCCAGCGGCCTAGCACAGATACGCAGTATTTT.

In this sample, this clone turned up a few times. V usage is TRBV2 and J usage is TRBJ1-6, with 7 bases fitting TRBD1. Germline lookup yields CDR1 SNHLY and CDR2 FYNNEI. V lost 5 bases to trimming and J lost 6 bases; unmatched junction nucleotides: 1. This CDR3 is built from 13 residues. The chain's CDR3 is CASSWDSNSPLHF. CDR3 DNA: TGTGCCAGCAGTTGGGACAGTAATTCACCCCTCCACTTT.

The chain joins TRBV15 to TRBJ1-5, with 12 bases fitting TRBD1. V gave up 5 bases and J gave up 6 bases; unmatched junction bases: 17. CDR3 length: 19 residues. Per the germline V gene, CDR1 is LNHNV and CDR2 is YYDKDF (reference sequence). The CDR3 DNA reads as TGTGCCACCAGCTCCTCCCTATTATCCGGGACAGGGGGCCGTCAGCCCCAGCATTTT. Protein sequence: CATSSSLLSGTGGRQPQHF. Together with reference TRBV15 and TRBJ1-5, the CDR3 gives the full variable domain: DAMVIQNPRYQVTQFGKPVTLSCSQTLNHNVMYWYQQKSSQAPKLLFHYYDKDFNNEADTPDNFQSRRPNTSFCFLDIRSPGLGDTAMYLCATSSSLLSGTGGRQPQHFGDGTRLSIL.

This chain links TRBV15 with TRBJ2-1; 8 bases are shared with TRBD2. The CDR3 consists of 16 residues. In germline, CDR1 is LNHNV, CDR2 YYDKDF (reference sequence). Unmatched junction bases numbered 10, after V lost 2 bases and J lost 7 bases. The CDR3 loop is CATSRLSGGFGNEQFF. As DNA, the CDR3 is TGTGCCACCAGCAGACTCAGCGGGGGTTTCGGTAATGAGCAGTTCTTC.

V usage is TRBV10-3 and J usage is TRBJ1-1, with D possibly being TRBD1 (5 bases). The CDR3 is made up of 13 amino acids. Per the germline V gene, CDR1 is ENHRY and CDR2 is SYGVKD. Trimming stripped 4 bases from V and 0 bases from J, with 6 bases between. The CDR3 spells CAISGGVNTEAFF. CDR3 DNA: TGTGCCATCAGTGGGGGGGTGAACACTGAAGCTTTCTTT.

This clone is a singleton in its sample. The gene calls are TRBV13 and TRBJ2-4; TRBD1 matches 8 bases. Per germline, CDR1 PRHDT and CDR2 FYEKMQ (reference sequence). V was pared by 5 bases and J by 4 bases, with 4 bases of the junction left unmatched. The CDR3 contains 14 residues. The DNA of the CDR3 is TGTGCCAGCAGCGGCCGACAGGGGAAAAACATTCAGTACTTC. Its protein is CASSGRQGKNIQYF.

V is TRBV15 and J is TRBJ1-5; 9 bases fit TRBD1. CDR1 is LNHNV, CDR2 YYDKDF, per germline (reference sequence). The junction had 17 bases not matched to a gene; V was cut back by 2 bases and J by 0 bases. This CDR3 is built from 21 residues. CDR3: CATSRSGVWGQGYYSNQPQHF. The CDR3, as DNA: TGTGCCACCAGCAGATCAGGGGTGTGGGGACAGGGATACTATAGCAATCAGCCCCAGCATTTT.

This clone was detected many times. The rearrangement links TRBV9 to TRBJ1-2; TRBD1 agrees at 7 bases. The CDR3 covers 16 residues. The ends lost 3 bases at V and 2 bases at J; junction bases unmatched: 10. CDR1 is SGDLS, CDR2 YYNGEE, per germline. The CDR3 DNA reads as TGTGCCAGCAGCGATTACATCGACAGGGTAAACTATGGCTACACCTTC. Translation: CASSDYIDRVNYGYTF.

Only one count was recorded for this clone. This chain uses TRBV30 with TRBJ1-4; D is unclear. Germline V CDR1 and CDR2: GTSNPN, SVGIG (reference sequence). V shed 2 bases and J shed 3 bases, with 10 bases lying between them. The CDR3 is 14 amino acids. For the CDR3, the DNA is TGTGCCTGGAGTTTTCTCGGGGCTAATGAAAAACTGTTTTTT. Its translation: CAWSFLGANEKLFF.

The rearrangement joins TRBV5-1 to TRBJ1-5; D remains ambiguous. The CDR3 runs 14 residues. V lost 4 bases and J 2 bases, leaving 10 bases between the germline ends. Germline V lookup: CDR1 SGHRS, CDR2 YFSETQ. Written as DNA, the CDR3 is TGCGCCAGCAGCCCCATCGGGGGCAATCAGCCCCAGCATTTT. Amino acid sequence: CASSPIGGNQPQHF.

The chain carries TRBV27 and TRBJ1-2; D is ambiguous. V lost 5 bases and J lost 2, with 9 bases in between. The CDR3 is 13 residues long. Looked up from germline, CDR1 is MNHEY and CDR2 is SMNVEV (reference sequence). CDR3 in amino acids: CASSPRENYGYTF. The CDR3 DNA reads TGTGCCAGCAGTCCGAGGGAGAACTATGGCTACACCTTC.

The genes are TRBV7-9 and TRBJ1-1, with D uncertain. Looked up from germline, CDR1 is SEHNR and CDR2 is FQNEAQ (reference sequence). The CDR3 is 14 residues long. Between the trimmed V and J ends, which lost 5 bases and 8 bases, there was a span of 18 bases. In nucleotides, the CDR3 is TGTGCCAGCAGCCCTCCCCCGGGTACGCCCGAAGCTTTCTTT. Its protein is CASSPPPGTPEAFF.

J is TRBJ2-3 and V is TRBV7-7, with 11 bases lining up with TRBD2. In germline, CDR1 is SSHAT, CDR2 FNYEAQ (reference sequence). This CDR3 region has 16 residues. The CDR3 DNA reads TGTGCTACGAACCGACTAGCGGGACACTCGATGGATACGCAGTATTTT. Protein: CATNRLAGHSMDTQYF.

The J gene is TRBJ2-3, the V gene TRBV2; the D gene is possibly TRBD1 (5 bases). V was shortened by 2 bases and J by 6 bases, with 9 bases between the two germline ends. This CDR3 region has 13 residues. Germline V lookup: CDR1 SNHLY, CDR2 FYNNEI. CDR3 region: CASSESRADTQYF. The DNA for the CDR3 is TGTGCCAGCAGTGAAAGCAGGGCCGATACGCAGTATTTT.

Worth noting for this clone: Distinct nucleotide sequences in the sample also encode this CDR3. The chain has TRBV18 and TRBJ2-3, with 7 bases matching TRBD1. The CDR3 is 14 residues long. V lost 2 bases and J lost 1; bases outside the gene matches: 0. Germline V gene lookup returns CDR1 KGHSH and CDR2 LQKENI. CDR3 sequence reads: CASSPGQGTDTQYF. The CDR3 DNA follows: TGTGCCAGCTCACCAGGACAGGGCACAGATACGCAGTATTTT.

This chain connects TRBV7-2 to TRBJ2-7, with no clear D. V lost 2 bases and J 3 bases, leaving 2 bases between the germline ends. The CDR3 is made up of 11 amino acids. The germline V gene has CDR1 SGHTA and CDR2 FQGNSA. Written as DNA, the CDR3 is TGTGCCAGCAGCTTACTCTACGAGCAGTACTTC. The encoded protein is CASSLLYEQYF.

CDR3 nucleotide sequence: TGTGCCAGCTCACCCGGACAGGGCGCTAATGGCTACACCTTC. It codes for CASSPGQGANGYTF. The chain links TRBV18 to TRBJ1-2; TRBD1 agrees at 8 bases. The length of the CDR3 is 14 residues. Unmatched junction bases numbered 6, after V lost 3 bases and J lost 6 bases. Germline V gene sequence: CDR1 KGHSH, CDR2 LQKENI.

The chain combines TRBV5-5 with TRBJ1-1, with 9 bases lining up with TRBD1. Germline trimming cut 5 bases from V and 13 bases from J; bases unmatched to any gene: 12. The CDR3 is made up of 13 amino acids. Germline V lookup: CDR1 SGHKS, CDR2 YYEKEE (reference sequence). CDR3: CASSRQGGNGVFF. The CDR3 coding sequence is TGTGCCAGCAGTCGACAGGGGGGGAATGGAGTTTTCTTT.

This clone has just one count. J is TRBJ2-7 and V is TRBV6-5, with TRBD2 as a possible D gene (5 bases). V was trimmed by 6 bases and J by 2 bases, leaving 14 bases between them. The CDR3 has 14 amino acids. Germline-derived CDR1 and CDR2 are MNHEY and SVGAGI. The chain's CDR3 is CASSPIWRTYEQYF. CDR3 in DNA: TGTGCCAGCAGCCCCATATGGAGGACCTACGAGCAGTACTTC.

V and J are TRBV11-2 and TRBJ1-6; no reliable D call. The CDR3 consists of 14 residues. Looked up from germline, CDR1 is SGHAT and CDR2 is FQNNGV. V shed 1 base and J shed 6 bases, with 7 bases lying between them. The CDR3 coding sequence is TGTGCCAGCAGCTTAGGAACATCTAATTCACCCCTCCACTTT. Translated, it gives CASSLGTSNSPLHF.

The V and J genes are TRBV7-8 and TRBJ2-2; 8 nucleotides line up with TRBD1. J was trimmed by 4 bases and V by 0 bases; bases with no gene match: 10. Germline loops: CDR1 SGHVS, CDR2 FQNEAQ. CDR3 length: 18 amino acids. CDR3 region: CASSLASLQGASTGELFF. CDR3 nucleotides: TGTGCCAGCAGCTTAGCTAGTTTGCAGGGGGCGAGCACCGGGGAGCTGTTTTTT.

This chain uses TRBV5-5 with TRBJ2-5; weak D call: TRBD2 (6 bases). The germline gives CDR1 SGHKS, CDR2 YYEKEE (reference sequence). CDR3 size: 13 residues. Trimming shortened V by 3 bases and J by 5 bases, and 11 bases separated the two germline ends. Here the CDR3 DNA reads TGTGCCAGCAGCTCTCACGCGGGGGAGACCCAGTACTTC. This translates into CASSSHAGETQYF. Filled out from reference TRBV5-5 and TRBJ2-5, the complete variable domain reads DAGVTQSPTHLIKTRGQQVTLRCSPISGHKSVSWYQQVLGQGPQFIFQYYEKEERGRGNFPDRFSARQFPNYSSELNVNALLLGDSALYLCASSSHAGETQYFGPGTRLLVL.

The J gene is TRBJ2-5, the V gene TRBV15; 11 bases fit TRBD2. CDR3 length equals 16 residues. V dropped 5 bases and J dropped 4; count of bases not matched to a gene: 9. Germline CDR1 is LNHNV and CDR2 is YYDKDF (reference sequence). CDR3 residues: CATSYPSGGNGETQYF. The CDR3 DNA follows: TGTGCCACCAGCTATCCTAGCGGGGGGAATGGAGAGACCCAGTACTTC. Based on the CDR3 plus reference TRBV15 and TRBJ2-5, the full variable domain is DAMVIQNPRYQVTQFGKPVTLSCSQTLNHNVMYWYQQKSSQAPKLLFHYYDKDFNNEADTPDNFQSRRPNTSFCFLDIRSPGLGDTAMYLCATSYPSGGNGETQYFGPGTRLLVL.

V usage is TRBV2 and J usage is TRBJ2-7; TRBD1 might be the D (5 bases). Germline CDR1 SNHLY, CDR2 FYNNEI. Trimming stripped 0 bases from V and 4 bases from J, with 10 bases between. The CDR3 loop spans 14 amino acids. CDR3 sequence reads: CASSEARGGYEQYF. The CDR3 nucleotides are TGTGCCAGCAGTGAAGCTAGGGGTGGGTACGAGCAGTACTTC.

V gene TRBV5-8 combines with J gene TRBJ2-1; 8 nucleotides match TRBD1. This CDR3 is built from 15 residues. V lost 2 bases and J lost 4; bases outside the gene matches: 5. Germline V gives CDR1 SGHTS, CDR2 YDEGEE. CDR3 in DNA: TGTGCCAGCAGCTTAGGGACAGGCTCTTACAATGAGCAGTTCTTC. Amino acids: CASSLGTGSYNEQFF.

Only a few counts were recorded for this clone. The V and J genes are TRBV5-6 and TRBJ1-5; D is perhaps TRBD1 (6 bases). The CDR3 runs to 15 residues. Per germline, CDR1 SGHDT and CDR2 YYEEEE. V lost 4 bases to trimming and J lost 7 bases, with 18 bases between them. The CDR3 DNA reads TGTGCCAGCAGCGGTGGGGGCAGGGTGGACCAGCCCCAGCATTTT. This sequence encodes CASSGGGRVDQPQHF.